The 16 T cell receptor beta chains below were found in one sample sequenced in a study of tissue T cells after allogeneic stem cell transplantation. Libraries were prepared by immunoSEQ multiplex PCR; TCRdb keeps only in-frame clonotypes and omits some of them. The repertoire holds some 24,000 clones, with roughly 70% as singletons. The input for sequencing was tissue from the ileum, taken at autopsy. These TCRs come from a female donor older than 55 with lung cancer.

The V and J genes are TRBV6-5 and TRBJ1-2; 7 bases agree with TRBD1. The length of the CDR3 is 14 residues. The J segment lost 7 bases and the V segment lost 2 bases, leaving 7 bases of the junction unmatched. Germline-derived CDR1 and CDR2 are MNHEY and SVGAGI. This CDR3 reads CASSYRDRAFGYTF. CDR3 DNA sequence: TGTGCCAGCAGTTACCGGGACAGAGCTTTTGGCTACACCTTC.

The chain recombines TRBV5-1 with TRBJ1-2; TRBD1 matches 8 bases. In germline, CDR1 is SGHRS, CDR2 YFSETQ. With V trimmed by 4 bases and J by 4 bases, 9 bases remained unmatched. The CDR3 runs to 15 residues. The CDR3 is CASSTGQGDGYGYTF. The CDR3 DNA reads as TGCGCCAGCAGCACCGGACAGGGCGATGGCTATGGCTACACCTTC. The full variable domain, its missing parts supplied by reference TRBV5-1 and TRBJ1-2, is KAGVTQTPRYLIKTRGQQVTLSCSPISGHRSVSWYQQTPGQGLQFLFEYFSETQRNKGNFPGRFSGRQFSNSRSEMNVSTLELGDSALYLCASSTGQGDGYGYTFGSGTRLTVV.

The chain uses TRBV11-2 and TRBJ2-3; 8 bases are a match to TRBD2. This CDR3 has 16 amino acids. From germline, CDR1 is SGHAT and CDR2 FQNNGV. J lost 2 bases, V lost 3 bases, and 7 bases had no gene match. The CDR3 loop reads CASSLGLAGNTDTQYF. The CDR3 nucleotides read TGTGCCAGCAGCTTGGGATTAGCGGGAAACACAGATACGCAGTATTTT.

About this clone: The sample has other DNA sequences that encode this CDR3 too. The CDR3 loop is CASSVGDYGYTF. Here the CDR3 DNA reads TGTGCCAGCAGCGTAGGGGACTATGGCTACACCTTC. The chain couples TRBV9 to TRBJ1-2, with no clear D. This CDR3 contains 12 residues. The germline gives CDR1 SGDLS, CDR2 YYNGEE. Trimming took 0 bases from V and 3 from J, leaving 3 bases between them.

This clone occurred once. The rearrangement uses TRBV2 and TRBJ2-4; maybe TRBD2 (5 bases). Trimming shortened V by 2 bases and J by 1 base, and 9 bases separated the two germline ends. This CDR3 has 15 amino acids. Germline CDR1 reads SNHLY; CDR2 reads FYNNEI. The CDR3 DNA reads TGTGCCAGCAGTGAAAATAGCGTGGCCAAAAACATTCAGTACTTC. Amino acids: CASSENSVAKNIQYF. The full variable domain, rest sourced from reference TRBV2 and TRBJ2-4, is EPEVTQTPSHQVTQMGQEVILRCVPISNHLYFYWYRQILGQKVEFLVSFYNNEISEKSEIFDDQFSVERPDGSNFTLKIRSTKLEDSAMYFCASSENSVAKNIQYFGAGTRLSVL.

This chain joins TRBV12-3 or TRBV12-4 and TRBJ1-2; no definite D call. This CDR3 is 11 amino acids long. The ends were cut back, 6 bases at V and 8 bases at J, with 10 bases in the middle. The CDR3 DNA sequence: TGTGCCAGCAGCCAAGGGTGGGGCTACACCTTC. Its protein product is CASSQGWGYTF.

The rearrangement joins TRBV2 to TRBJ2-3; TRBD2 might be the D (6 bases). CDR3 length equals 14 residues. Germline loops: CDR1 SNHLY, CDR2 FYNNEI. Between the trimmed V and J ends, which lost 6 bases and 5 bases, there was a span of 15 bases. CDR3 sequence (DNA): TGTGCCAGCAGAAGGGAGGAGCGGGTAGATACGCAGTATTTT. Protein: CASRREERVDTQYF.

This clone showed up just a few times. This chain connects TRBV7-9 to TRBJ1-3, with TRBD1 identical over 7 bases. With 0 bases clipped from V and 3 bases from J, the junction kept 2 bases outside the gene matches. The V gene's germline CDR1 is SEHNR and CDR2 FQNEAQ (reference sequence). The CDR3 spans 15 residues. CDR3 bases: TGTGCCAGCAGCTTAGCGGGGACAGTTGGAAACACCATATATTTT. It encodes CASSLAGTVGNTIYF.

J is TRBJ2-1 and V is TRBV10-1, with D perhaps matching TRBD1 (6 bases). Germline CDR1 is WNHNN and CDR2 is SYGVQD (reference sequence). With 0 bases removed from V and 0 bases from J, the gap between germline ends came to 15 bases. The CDR3 totals 18 residues. The CDR3 loop reads CASSESGAGAVSYNEQFF. The DNA of the CDR3 is TGCGCCAGCAGTGAGTCGGGGGCAGGCGCCGTCTCCTACAATGAGCAGTTCTTC.

The chain is built from TRBV7-8 and TRBJ2-2; 9 bases line up with TRBD1. Germline CDR1 SGHVS, CDR2 FQNEAQ. The length of the CDR3 is 14 residues. J gave up 8 bases and V 3 bases, and 4 bases lay outside the gene matches. The CDR3 region has the DNA TGTGCCAGCAGCTTGCAACAGGGGGCTGGGGAGCTGTTTTTT. Translation gives CASSLQQGAGELFF. The variable domain in full, with the rest retrieved from reference TRBV7-8 and TRBJ2-2, is GAGVSQSPRYKVAKRGQDVALRCDPISGHVSLFWYQQALGQGPEFLTYFQNEAQLDKSGLPSDRFFAERPEGSVSTLKIQRTQQEDSAVYLCASSLQQGAGELFFGEGSRLTVL.

The rearrangement links TRBV6-6 to TRBJ2-4, with 11 bases matching TRBD1. This CDR3 spans 15 amino acids. V lost 9 bases, J lost 3 bases, and 7 bases stayed unmatched. The germline gives CDR1 MNHNY, CDR2 SVGAGI (reference sequence). As DNA, the CDR3 is TGTGCCAGTTCGACGGGACAGGGGGGCAAAAACATTCAGTACTTC. Translated: CASSTGQGGKNIQYF.

The chain combines TRBV7-2 with TRBJ2-5; TRBD2 agrees at 11 bases. The CDR3 contains 16 residues. The V gene end was trimmed by 3 bases and the J gene end by 1 base; junction bases not matched to a gene: 4. Germline CDR1 reads SGHTA; CDR2 reads FQGNSA. CDR3 in DNA: TGTGCCAGCAGCTTCCAAGGGACTAGCGGCCAAGAGACCCAGTACTTC. The encoded protein is CASSFQGTSGQETQYF. The full variable domain, rest sourced from reference TRBV7-2 and TRBJ2-5, is GAGVSQSPSNKVTEKGKDVELRCDPISGHTALYWYRQSLGQGLEFLIYFQGNSAPDKSGLPSDRFSAERTGGSVSTLTIQRTQQEDSAVYLCASSFQGTSGQETQYFGPGTRLLVL.

Only a few counts were recorded for this clone. The rearrangement links TRBV5-4 to TRBJ2-3; tentative D call: TRBD2 (6 bases). The CDR3 has 15 residues. The germline CDR1 and CDR2 sequences are SGHNT and YYREEE (reference sequence). The V gene lost 0 bases and the J gene lost 0 bases, with 8 bases spanning the gap. Written as DNA, the CDR3 is TGTGCCAGCAGCTTGGATGGGGGGAGCACAGATACGCAGTATTTT. This translates into CASSLDGGSTDTQYF.

This chain links TRBV9 with TRBJ2-3; unclear D gene. Germline values: CDR1 SGDLS, CDR2 YYNGEE. This CDR3 has 14 amino acids. With 0 bases removed from V and 4 bases from J, the gap between germline ends came to 9 bases. CDR3: CASSVAGRADTQYF. CDR3 coding DNA: TGTGCCAGCAGCGTAGCCGGGCGCGCAGATACGCAGTATTTT.

J is TRBJ1-1 and V is TRBV15, with D tentatively TRBD1 (5 bases). The ends were cut back, 3 bases at V and 4 bases at J, with 15 bases in the middle. Germline CDR1 reads LNHNV; CDR2 reads YYDKDF (reference sequence). This CDR3 region has 15 residues. DNA for the CDR3: TGTGCCACCAGCAGCAAAGGGAAGAGGGGCACTGAAGCTTTCTTT. It yields the protein CATSSKGKRGTEAFF. Together with reference TRBV15 and TRBJ1-1, the CDR3 gives the full variable domain: DAMVIQNPRYQVTQFGKPVTLSCSQTLNHNVMYWYQQKSSQAPKLLFHYYDKDFNNEADTPDNFQSRRPNTSFCFLDIRSPGLGDTAMYLCATSSKGKRGTEAFFGQGTRLTVV.

J is TRBJ1-6 and V is TRBV7-2, with D hard to call. CDR3 size: 16 residues. Germline V gene lookup returns CDR1 SGHTA and CDR2 FQGNSA. With 7 bases removed from V and 6 bases from J, the gap between germline ends came to 19 bases. CDR3 DNA: TGTGCCAGCATCCCAAACGCGGGGAGAGCTAATTCACCCCTCCACTTT. It is translated as CASIPNAGRANSPLHF.